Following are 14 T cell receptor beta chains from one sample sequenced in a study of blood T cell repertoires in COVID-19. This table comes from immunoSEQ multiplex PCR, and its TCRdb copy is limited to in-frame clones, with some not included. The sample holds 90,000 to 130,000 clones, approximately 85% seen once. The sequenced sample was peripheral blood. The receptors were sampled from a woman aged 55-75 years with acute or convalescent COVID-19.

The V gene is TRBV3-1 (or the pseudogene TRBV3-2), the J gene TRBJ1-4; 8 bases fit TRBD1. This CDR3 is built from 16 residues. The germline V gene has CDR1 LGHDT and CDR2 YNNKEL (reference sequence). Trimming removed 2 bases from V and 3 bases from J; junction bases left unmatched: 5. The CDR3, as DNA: TGTGCCAGCAGCCAAAGGACAGGGTTAGCTAATGAAAAACTGTTTTTT. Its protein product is CASSQRTGLANEKLFF.

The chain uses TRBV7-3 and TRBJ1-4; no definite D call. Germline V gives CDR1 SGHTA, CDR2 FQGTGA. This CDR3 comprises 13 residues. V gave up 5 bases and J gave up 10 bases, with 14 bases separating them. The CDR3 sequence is CASSREALRKLFF. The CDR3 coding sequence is TGTGCCAGCAGCCGGGAAGCCCTGAGAAAACTGTTTTTT.

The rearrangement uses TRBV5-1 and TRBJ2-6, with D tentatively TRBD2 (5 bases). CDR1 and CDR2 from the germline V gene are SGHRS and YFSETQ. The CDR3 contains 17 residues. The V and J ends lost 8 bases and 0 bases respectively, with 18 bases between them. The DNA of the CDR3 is TGCGCCAGTGATCCGGGAAGACTTAGCTCTGGGGCCAACGTCCTGACTTTC. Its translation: CASDPGRLSSGANVLTF.

The chain's CDR3 is CASSISVGTGNSPLHF. CDR3 nucleotide sequence: TGTGCCAGTAGTATAAGTGTCGGGACAGGGAATTCACCCCTCCACTTT. The chain couples TRBV19 to TRBJ1-6, with 9 bases fitting TRBD1. J gave up 7 bases and V 2 bases, and 6 bases lay outside the gene matches. The germline V gene has CDR1 LNHDA and CDR2 SQIVND (reference sequence). The CDR3 has 16 residues. Together with reference TRBV19 and TRBJ1-6, the CDR3 gives the full variable domain: DGGITQSPKYLFRKEGQNVTLSCEQNLNHDAMYWYRQDPGQGLRLIYYSQIVNDFQKGDIAEGYSVSREKKESFPLTVTSAQKNPTAFYLCASSISVGTGNSPLHFGNGTRLTVT.

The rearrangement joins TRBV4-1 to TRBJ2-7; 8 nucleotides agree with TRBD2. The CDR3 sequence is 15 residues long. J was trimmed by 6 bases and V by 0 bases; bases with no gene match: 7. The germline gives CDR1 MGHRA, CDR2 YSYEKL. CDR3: CASSQETGGFSEQYF. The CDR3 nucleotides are TGCGCCAGCAGCCAAGAAACGGGGGGGTTTTCCGAGCAGTACTTC.

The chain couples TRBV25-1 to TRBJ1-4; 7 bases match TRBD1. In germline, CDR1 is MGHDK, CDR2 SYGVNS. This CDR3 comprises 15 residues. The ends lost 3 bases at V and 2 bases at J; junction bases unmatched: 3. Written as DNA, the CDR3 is TGTGCCAGCAGTGATACAGGGGCGACTAATGAAAAACTGTTTTTT. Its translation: CASSDTGATNEKLFF. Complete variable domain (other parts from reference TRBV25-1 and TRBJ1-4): EADIYQTPRYLVIGTGKKITLECSQTMGHDKMYWYQQDPGMELHLIHYSYGVNSTEKGDLSSESTVSRIRTEHFPLTLESARPSHTSQYLCASSDTGATNEKLFFGSGTQLSVL.

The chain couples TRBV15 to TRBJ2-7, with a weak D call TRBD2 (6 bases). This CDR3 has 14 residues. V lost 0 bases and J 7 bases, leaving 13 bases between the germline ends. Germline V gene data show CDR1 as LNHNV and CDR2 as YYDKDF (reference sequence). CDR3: CATSRDLTSGEQYF. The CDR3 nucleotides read TGTGCCACCAGCAGAGATCTGACAAGCGGGGAGCAGTACTTC.

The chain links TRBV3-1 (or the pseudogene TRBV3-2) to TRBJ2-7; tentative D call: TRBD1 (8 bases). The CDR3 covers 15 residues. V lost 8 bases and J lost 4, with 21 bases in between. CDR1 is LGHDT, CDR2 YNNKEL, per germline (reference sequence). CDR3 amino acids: CASRARTGGGYEQYF. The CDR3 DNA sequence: TGTGCCAGCCGGGCACGAACAGGGGGAGGGTACGAGCAGTACTTC.

The CDR3 DNA reads as TGTGCCAGCAGTTGGTCGGGAGACACAGATACGCAGTATTTT. It is translated as CASSWSGDTDTQYF. The chain couples TRBV28 to TRBJ2-3; the D gene is possibly TRBD2 (6 bases). Deletions cut 4 bases from V and 2 bases from J, with 10 bases between. The CDR3 covers 14 residues. Germline CDR1 reads MDHEN; CDR2 reads SYDVKM.

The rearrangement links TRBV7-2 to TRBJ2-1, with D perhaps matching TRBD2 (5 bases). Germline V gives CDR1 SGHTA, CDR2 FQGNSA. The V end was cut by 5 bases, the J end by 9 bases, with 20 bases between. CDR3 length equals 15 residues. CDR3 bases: TGTGCCAGCAGCCCGATTCATGTCAGAGGAGGTGAGCAGTTCTTC. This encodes CASSPIHVRGGEQFF.

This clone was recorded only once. The DNA of the CDR3 is TGTGCCAGCAGTTACAAGGGGGGGGGTTACAATGAGCAGTTCTTC. Translation gives CASSYKGGGYNEQFF. The rearrangement links TRBV6-2 or TRBV6-3 to TRBJ2-1; D is perhaps TRBD2 (7 bases). V was pared by 2 bases and J by 4 bases, with 12 bases between. CDR1 and CDR2 (germline): MNHEY, SVGEGT. The CDR3 covers 15 residues.

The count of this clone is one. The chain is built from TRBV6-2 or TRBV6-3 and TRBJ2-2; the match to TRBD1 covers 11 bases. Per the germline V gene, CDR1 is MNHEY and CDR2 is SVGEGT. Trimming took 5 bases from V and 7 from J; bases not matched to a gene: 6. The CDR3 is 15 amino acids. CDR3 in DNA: TGTGCCAGCAGTCAACGGACAGGGGGCTTCGGGGAGCTGTTTTTT. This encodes CASSQRTGGFGELFF.

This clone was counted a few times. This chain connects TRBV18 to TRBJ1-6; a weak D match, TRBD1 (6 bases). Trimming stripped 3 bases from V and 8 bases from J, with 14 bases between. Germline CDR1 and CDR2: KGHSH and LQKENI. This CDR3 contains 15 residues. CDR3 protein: CASSPGRGDDSPLHF. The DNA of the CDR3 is TGTGCCAGCTCACCGGGCAGGGGTGACGATTCACCCCTCCACTTT.

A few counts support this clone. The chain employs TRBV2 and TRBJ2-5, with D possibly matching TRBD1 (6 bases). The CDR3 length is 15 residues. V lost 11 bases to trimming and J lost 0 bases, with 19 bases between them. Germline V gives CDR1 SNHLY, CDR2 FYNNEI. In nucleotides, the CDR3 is TGTGCCTTTCCCTGGGGGACAAAAGACCAAGAGACCCAGTACTTC. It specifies CAFPWGTKDQETQYF. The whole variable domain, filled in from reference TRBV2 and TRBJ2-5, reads EPEVTQTPSHQVTQMGQEVILRCVPISNHLYFYWYRQILGQKVEFLVSFYNNEISEKSEIFDDQFSVERPDGSNFTLKIRSTKLEDSAMYFCAFPWGTKDQETQYFGPGTRLLVL.